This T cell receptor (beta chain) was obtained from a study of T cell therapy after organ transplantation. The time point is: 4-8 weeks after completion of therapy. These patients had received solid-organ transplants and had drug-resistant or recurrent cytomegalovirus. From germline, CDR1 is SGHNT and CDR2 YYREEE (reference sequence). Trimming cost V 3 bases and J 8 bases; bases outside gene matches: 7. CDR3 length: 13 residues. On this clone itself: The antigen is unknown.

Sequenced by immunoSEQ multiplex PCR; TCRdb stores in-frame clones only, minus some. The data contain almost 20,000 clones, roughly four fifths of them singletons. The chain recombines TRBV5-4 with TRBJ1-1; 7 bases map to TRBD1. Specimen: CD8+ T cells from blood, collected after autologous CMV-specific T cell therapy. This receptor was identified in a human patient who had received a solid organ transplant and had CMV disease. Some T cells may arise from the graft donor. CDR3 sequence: CASSSNLDREAFF. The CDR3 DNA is TGTGCCAGCAGCTCCAACCTGGACAGGGAAGCTTTCTTT.